This paragraph reports one T cell receptor beta chain. The method was immunoSEQ multiplex PCR; TCRdb's version includes in-frame clones alone and lacks a portion of them. Of approximately 1,500,000 clones in the sample, around 98% were seen once. The record originates from a study of shared clonotypes between healthy human individuals. The CDR3 has 16 residues. V shed 5 bases and J 2 bases; nucleotides not matched to a gene: 11. Per germline, CDR1 SQVTM and CDR2 ANQGSEA. The genes are TRBV29-1 and TRBJ2-5; TRBD2 matches at 10 bases. The sample was naive CD4+ T cells sorted from blood. The subset is: CD45RA+ positively selected. The TCR sequence derives from a man aged 25-40 years in good health. CDR3 nucleotide sequence: TGCAGCGTTCTTAATAAAGGACTAGCGGCTCAAGAGACCCAGTACTTC. It codes for CSVLNKGLAAQETQYF.